The present T cell receptor (beta chain) was sequenced within a study of CD8 T cells in Susac syndrome. With random hexamers, about 0.45 to 1 ug RNA was reverse transcribed. TCRdb analysed the immunoSEQ multiplex PCR reads with MiXCR anew, one entry per CDR3 protein. Altogether about 100,000 distinct CDR3 sequences are present, around 95% being singletons, with the ten largest covering 0.3%. Trimming pared 3 bases from V and 6 bases from J, leaving 9 bases between. Germline V lookup: CDR1 LNHNV, CDR2 YYDKDF (reference sequence). The CDR3 runs to 13 residues. The receptor comes from a human donor with Susac syndrome. Source material: CD8+ T cells from PBMCs. This chain joins TRBV15 and TRBJ1-5, with D uncertain. The CDR3 DNA is TGTGCCACCAGCAGTACAACAATTCAGCCCCAGCATTTT. Translating it yields CATSSTTIQPQHF.